This T cell receptor (beta chain) is drawn from a study of cytomegalovirus exposure and HLA in healthy donors. General observations from the study: For most TCR sequences rarity was the rule, although some public TCRs occurred in many donors.

This CDR3 contains 14 residues. Trimming at V came to 10 bases and at J to 6 bases, leaving 11 bases not matched to a gene. The germline V gene has CDR1 MNHNS and CDR2 SASEGT. The PCR had 60 Vbeta and 13 Jbeta primers. TCRdb's copy holds only in-frame clones and misses some; the assay was immunoSEQ multiplex PCR. Among about 110,000 clones listed, roughly 74% were seen once. For this clone: No antigen is known for it.

The sequenced sample was PBMCs. The receptor's source is a man in his forties in good health and CMV-seronegative. The chain has TRBV6-1 and TRBJ2-2; 7 bases match TRBD1. CDR3 sequence: CATSPSTGPGELFF. Written as DNA, the CDR3 is TGTGCCACCTCGCCCTCGACAGGGCCCGGGGAGCTGTTTTTT.